This is a list of T cell receptor beta chains from one sample in a study of naive and memory T cell subsets. TCRdb re-called the UMI-ligation and nested PCR reads through MiXCR, storing one row per CDR3 protein. This repertoire shows under 150,000 distinct CDR3 sequences, approximately 20% found once; its top ten account for about 0.57%. Sequencing used naive CD8+ T cells from blood. Receptors originate from a human donor in good health. Both conserved end residues are part of each CDR3. Fields, in order: V gene, clone size, D gene, J gene, CDR3 length, CDR3 DNA, CDR3 protein. D genes are given only for firm matches. A row's size may be missing; if present it is once, few, many or a size class.

TRBV6-1	few	.	TRBJ2-3	11	TGTGCCAGCGTCGACACAGATACGCAGTATTTT	CASVDTDTQYF
TRBV5-6	.	TRBD1	TRBJ2-5	14	TGTGCCAGCAGCGCCTCAGGGGGCGGAGAGACCCAGTACTTC	CASSASGGGETQYF
TRBV4-1	few	TRBD1	TRBJ1-1	15	TGCGCCAGCAGCCAATCCGGACAGGGGTACACTGAAGCTTTCTTT	CASSQSGQGYTEAFF
TRBV6-5	.	.	TRBJ2-1	16	TGTGCCAGCAGTTACTCAGCGGGCGGGGCCCACAATGAGCAGTTCTTC	CASSYSAGGAHNEQFF
TRBV7-9	.	.	TRBJ1-2	11	TGTGCCAGCAGCTTGGAACCGGGCTACACCTTC	CASSLEPGYTF
TRBV5-4	.	.	TRBJ2-1	15	TGTGCCAGCAGCTTGGGTGCTAGTGAGGACAATGAGCAGTTCTTC	CASSLGASEDNEQFF
TRBV20-1	.	.	TRBJ2-5	21	TGCAGTGCTAGCAATTACCCCTTTACGGAGTGGCAGGGAGAAAGCGAAGAGACCCAGTACTTC	CSASNYPFTEWQGESEETQYF
TRBV24-1	.	.	TRBJ2-1	12	TGTGCCACCAGTGATTTGTCTGGGGAGCAGTTCTTC	CATSDLSGEQFF
TRBV30	.	.	TRBJ2-5	14	TGTGCCTTTTTACCCGGAGGCCGCCAAGAGACCCAGTACTTC	CAFLPGGRQETQYF
TRBV20-1	few	TRBD1	TRBJ1-4	14	TGCAGTGCGGACAGGGGGTCAACTAATGAAAAACTGTTTTTT	CSADRGSTNEKLFF
TRBV7-9	few	.	TRBJ2-5	16	TGTGCCAGCAGCTTATACGAGAGGACCCCCCCAGAGACCCAGTACTTC	CASSLYERTPPETQYF
TRBV12-3/TRBV12-4	few	.	TRBJ1-5	15	TGTGCCAGCAGTTTTGGTGGCGGAAAAAATCAGCCCCAGCATTTT	CASSFGGGKNQPQHF
TRBV10-3	many	TRBD1	TRBJ2-5	16	TGTGCCATCAGGCCCGGACAGGGGGCTTGGCAAGAGACCCAGTACTTC	CAIRPGQGAWQETQYF
TRBV15	few	.	TRBJ1-4	13	TGTGCCACCGGCGGACGTGCTAATGAAAAACTGTTTTTT	CATGGRANEKLFF
TRBV5-1	.	.	TRBJ1-1	15	TGCGCCAGCAGCCACAGTGGGGATGGACCGCCTGAAGCTTTCTTT	CASSHSGDGPPEAFF
TRBV6-5	few	TRBD2	TRBJ2-5	16	TGTGCCAGCAGGCCCACCCCGGGACTAGCGTTGGAGACCCAGTACTTC	CASRPTPGLALETQYF
TRBV5-1	.	.	TRBJ2-3	18	TGCGCCAGCAGCTCACCTGACCTAGCACAGGTGGCCACAGATACGCAGTATTTT	CASSSPDLAQVATDTQYF
TRBV11-2	few	.	TRBJ1-1	14	TGTGCCAGCAGCCCCGGGGGGAGATTCACTGAAGCTTTCTTT	CASSPGGRFTEAFF
TRBV28	.	.	TRBJ2-7	16	TGTGCCAGCAGTTTTCCTCAGAGCGGTAGCTCCTACGAGCAGTACTTC	CASSFPQSGSSYEQYF
TRBV7-6	.	TRBD1	TRBJ2-7	15	TGTGCCAGCAGCAACGGACAGGAAGCGCTCTACGAGCAGTACTTC	CASSNGQEALYEQYF
TRBV4-1	.	.	TRBJ2-1	15	TGCGCCAGCAGCCAAGATGTCGGGAGACACAATGAGCAGTTCTTC	CASSQDVGRHNEQFF
TRBV12-3/TRBV12-4	.	TRBD2	TRBJ2-2	17	TGTGCCAGCAGTGGGGACCTAGCGGGAGATGTCAACGGGGAGCTGTTTTTT	CASSGDLAGDVNGELFF
TRBV28	few	TRBD2	TRBJ2-1	12	TGTGCCAGCAGACACCCTAGCGGGCGTCGGTTCTTC	CASRHPSGRRFF
TRBV27	few	.	TRBJ2-7	13	TGTGCCAGCAGTTTTACTAGCTCCTACGAGCAGTACTTC	CASSFTSSYEQYF
TRBV28	few	.	TRBJ2-7	13	TGTGCCAGCAGGGGGACTTCGGACTACGAGCAGTACTTC	CASRGTSDYEQYF
TRBV6-5	.	TRBD1	TRBJ1-2	15	TGTGCCAAGGATACCCGAACAGGGGGCCGTGATGGCTACACCTTC	CAKDTRTGGRDGYTF
TRBV7-2	.	TRBD2	TRBJ2-1	15	TGTGCCAGCAGCGAGGGAGGCGGGAGAGGAGATGAGCAGTTCTTC	CASSEGGGRGDEQFF
TRBV29-1	.	.	TRBJ2-7	10	TGCAGCGTGGGAGGAGAGGAGCAGTACTTC	CSVGGEEQYF
TRBV20-1	.	TRBD2	TRBJ2-7	13	TGCAGTGCTAGAGGGTGGGAGGGGTACGAGCAGTACTTC	CSARGWEGYEQYF
TRBV27	.	.	TRBJ2-3	15	TGTGCCAGCACCTTGCGGTGGAGGGATACAGATACGCAGTATTTT	CASTLRWRDTDTQYF
TRBV28	few	TRBD2	TRBJ2-1	16	TGTGCCAGCAGTTTAGATTTTGGCGGGAGGGACAATGAGCAGTTCTTC	CASSLDFGGRDNEQFF
TRBV29-1	.	.	TRBJ2-1	14	TGCAGCGTTGAAAGTGACAGGACTCGCGATGAGCAGTTCTTC	CSVESDRTRDEQFF
TRBV11-2	.	.	TRBJ1-2	14	TGTGCCAGCAGCCCGCACGCCCCTGGCTATGGCTACACCTTC	CASSPHAPGYGYTF
TRBV7-2	few	.	TRBJ2-5	15	TGTGCCAGCAGCACATGGGGCGTAATACAAGAGACCCAGTACTTC	CASSTWGVIQETQYF
TRBV4-2	.	.	TRBJ2-5	14	TGTGCCAGCAGCCCTGAACAGGCGGAAGAGACCCAGTACTTC	CASSPEQAEETQYF
TRBV13	few	.	TRBJ2-5	17	TGTGCCAGCAGCTTAGTTGGGGCAGGCAGCGTTTGGGAGACCCAGTACTTC	CASSLVGAGSVWETQYF
TRBV7-8	many	.	TRBJ1-1	14	TGTGCCAGCAGCTCGACTATCTGGAACACTGAAGCTTTCTTT	CASSSTIWNTEAFF
TRBV15	.	TRBD1	TRBJ2-5	15	TGTGCCACCAGCAGCCGGTCTAACAGGGGGGAGACCCAGTACTTC	CATSSRSNRGETQYF
TRBV20-1	few	.	TRBJ2-3	14	TGCAGTGCTAGGCACCATTTGAGCACAGATACGCAGTATTTT	CSARHHLSTDTQYF
TRBV14	few	TRBD1	TRBJ2-7	15	TGTGCCAGCAGCCAAGATGGACAGGGGGGGTACGAGCAGTACTTC	CASSQDGQGGYEQYF
TRBV13	few	.	TRBJ2-7	17	TGTGCCAGCAGCCCCCCGGGGGTGAGTGGGAGAGGTTACGAGCAGTACTTC	CASSPPGVSGRGYEQYF
TRBV11-1	many	.	TRBJ2-7	13	TGTGCCAGCAGCTTTAGGCAGCAATACGAGCAGTACTTC	CASSFRQQYEQYF
TRBV6-6	.	TRBD1	TRBJ2-7	17	TGTGCCAGCAGTTACTCTCTTCAGGGCAGGGGGCGATACGAGCAGTACTTC	CASSYSLQGRGRYEQYF
TRBV4-1	.	TRBD2	TRBJ2-1	17	TGCGCCAGCAGCCAAGGTGGCGGGAGCAACAGCGGGGATGAGCAGTTCTTC	CASSQGGGSNSGDEQFF
TRBV30	.	.	TRBJ1-4	12	TGTGCCTGGAGTATGGCTAATGAAAAACTGTTTTTT	CAWSMANEKLFF
TRBV5-4	.	TRBD2	TRBJ2-7	12	TGTACCAGCAGCGGGGACGGCTACGAGCAGTACTTC	CTSSGDGYEQYF
TRBV4-1	.	TRBD2	TRBJ2-7	16	TGCGCCAGCAGCCAAGAGGGTAGCGGGAGTTCCTACGAGCAGTACTTC	CASSQEGSGSSYEQYF
TRBV15	.	TRBD2	TRBJ2-1	16	TGTGCCACCACCCCCGTTGGTAGCGGGATTTTTAATGAGCAGTTCTTC	CATTPVGSGIFNEQFF
TRBV20-1	few	.	TRBJ2-5	10	TGCAGTGCTTTAAGGGAGACCCAGTACTTC	CSALRETQYF
TRBV29-1	.	.	TRBJ2-7	14	TGCAGCGGGATTAGCGCAGCGAGCACCTACGAGCAGTACTTC	CSGISAASTYEQYF
TRBV20-1	few	TRBD2	TRBJ2-3	14	TGCAGTGCAAATAGCGGGAGTGATCCAGATACGCAGTATTTT	CSANSGSDPDTQYF
TRBV28	few	.	TRBJ1-5	14	TGTGCCAGCAGTTTAGTCCAAGGCCAACAGCCCCAGCATTTT	CASSLVQGQQPQHF
TRBV28	few	TRBD1	TRBJ2-7	15	TGTGCCAGCAGTGTTAGGGGGCCGGGGCCCTACGAGCAGTACTTC	CASSVRGPGPYEQYF